These T cell receptor beta chains were read from a single sample in a study of T cell responses to AZD1222 COVID-19 vaccine. The protocol was immunoSEQ multiplex PCR, while the TCRdb copy is restricted to in-frame clones and leaves out a portion. The sample carries over 120,000 clones, around 92% recorded once. Here the sequenced sample was peripheral blood, taken 28 days after the second AZD1222 dose. These receptors came from an adult who received the AZD1222 COVID-19 vaccine. Both conserved end residues are part of each CDR3. The D gene is left open where the match is weak. Clone sizes are given selectively: once, few, many, or a class where the clone is expanded.

d_call: -
v_call: TRBV28
clone_size: -
j_call: TRBJ1-5
cdr3_aa: CASSLSGERVVQPQHF
cdr3_nt: TGTGCCAGCAGTTTATCGGGGGAGAGGGTTGTTCAGCCCCAGCATTTT

d_call: -
v_call: TRBV7-8
clone_size: -
j_call: TRBJ2-2
cdr3_aa: CASSPYTGELFF
cdr3_nt: TGTGCCAGCAGCCCGTACACCGGGGAGCTGTTTTTT

d_call: TRBD1
v_call: TRBV4-2
clone_size: -
j_call: TRBJ1-5
cdr3_aa: CASSQEVPGGEQPQHF
cdr3_nt: TGTGCCAGCAGCCAAGAAGTACCAGGGGGCGAACAGCCCCAGCATTTT

d_call: -
v_call: TRBV11-3
clone_size: -
j_call: TRBJ2-7
cdr3_aa: CASSSGAGGDYEQYF
cdr3_nt: TGTGCCAGCAGCTCGGGGGCAGGGGGGGACTACGAGCAGTACTTC

d_call: TRBD1
v_call: TRBV20-1
clone_size: once
j_call: TRBJ1-2
cdr3_aa: CSGTVYGYTF
cdr3_nt: TGCAGCGGGACAGTCTATGGCTACACCTTC

d_call: -
v_call: TRBV27
clone_size: -
j_call: TRBJ1-5
cdr3_aa: CASSLHSREPQHF
cdr3_nt: TGTGCCAGCAGTCTCCACTCTCGGGAGCCCCAGCATTTT

d_call: -
v_call: TRBV7-9
clone_size: -
j_call: TRBJ1-1
cdr3_aa: CASSLEGGVTEAFF
cdr3_nt: TGTGCCAGCAGCTTAGAAGGGGGAGTAACTGAAGCTTTCTTT

d_call: -
v_call: TRBV28
clone_size: -
j_call: TRBJ1-3
cdr3_aa: CASSSPGGSGNTIYF
cdr3_nt: TGTGCCAGCAGTTCGCCCGGGGGATCTGGAAACACCATATATTTT

d_call: TRBD2
v_call: TRBV10-3
clone_size: -
j_call: TRBJ2-7
cdr3_aa: CAISEQSGSKYEQYF
cdr3_nt: TGTGCCATCAGTGAGCAAAGCGGGAGCAAGTACGAGCAGTACTTC

d_call: -
v_call: TRBV19
clone_size: -
j_call: TRBJ1-2
cdr3_aa: CASSIPGASYGYTF
cdr3_nt: TGTGCCAGTAGTATCCCGGGAGCTTCTTATGGCTACACCTTC

d_call: -
v_call: TRBV6-6
clone_size: -
j_call: TRBJ2-1
cdr3_aa: CASSSSPQQFF
cdr3_nt: TGTGCCAGCAGCTCGAGTCCACAGCAGTTCTTC

d_call: -
v_call: TRBV29-1
clone_size: -
j_call: TRBJ2-1
cdr3_aa: CSARRQPESYNEQFF
cdr3_nt: TGCAGCGCCCGACGACAGCCTGAGTCCTACAATGAGCAGTTCTTC

d_call: -
v_call: TRBV5-1
clone_size: once
j_call: TRBJ1-3
cdr3_aa: CASTPGLYSGNTIYF
cdr3_nt: TGCGCCAGCACCCCAGGACTGTACTCTGGAAACACCATATATTTT

d_call: TRBD1
v_call: TRBV7-8
clone_size: -
j_call: TRBJ1-2
cdr3_aa: CASSPRTQDRGDGYTF
cdr3_nt: TGTGCCAGCAGCCCTAGAACCCAGGACAGGGGGGATGGCTACACCTTC

d_call: -
v_call: TRBV28
clone_size: -
j_call: TRBJ2-4
cdr3_aa: CASSLHSGIASAKNIQYF
cdr3_nt: TGTGCCAGCAGTTTACACAGCGGCATCGCGTCGGCCAAAAACATTCAGTACTTC

d_call: -
v_call: TRBV12-3/TRBV12-4
clone_size: -
j_call: TRBJ2-3
cdr3_aa: CASSVTDTQYF
cdr3_nt: TGTGCCAGCAGTGTCACAGATACGCAGTATTTT

d_call: -
v_call: TRBV7-8
clone_size: -
j_call: TRBJ2-6
cdr3_aa: CASSLVRGAGWANVLTF
cdr3_nt: TGTGCCAGCAGCTTAGTCAGGGGGGCTGGCTGGGCCAACGTCCTGACTTTC

d_call: -
v_call: TRBV6-1
clone_size: -
j_call: TRBJ1-2
cdr3_aa: CASSDPGMSYGYTF
cdr3_nt: TGTGCCAGCAGTGACCCAGGGATGTCCTATGGCTACACCTTC

d_call: -
v_call: TRBV25-1
clone_size: -
j_call: TRBJ2-1
cdr3_aa: CASSELDSYYNEQFF
cdr3_nt: TGTGCCAGCAGTGAGTTGGACAGTTATTACAATGAGCAGTTCTTC

d_call: -
v_call: TRBV4-1
clone_size: -
j_call: TRBJ1-1
cdr3_aa: CASSQNLLGAGNTEAFF
cdr3_nt: TGCGCCAGCAGCCAAAATCTGCTCGGGGCTGGGAACACTGAAGCTTTCTTT

d_call: TRBD1
v_call: TRBV7-9
clone_size: -
j_call: TRBJ1-6
cdr3_aa: CASSLKPGQGNSPLHF
cdr3_nt: TGTGCCAGCAGCTTAAAACCGGGACAGGGTAATTCACCCCTCCACTTT

d_call: TRBD2
v_call: TRBV27
clone_size: -
j_call: TRBJ2-5
cdr3_aa: CASSRGSGSGVTQYF
cdr3_nt: TGTGCCAGCAGTCGGGGTAGCGGGAGTGGGGTGACCCAGTACTTC

d_call: TRBD2
v_call: TRBV3-1/TRBV3-2
clone_size: -
j_call: TRBJ2-7
cdr3_aa: CASSPRLAGGGEQYF
cdr3_nt: TGTGCCAGCAGCCCCCGACTAGCGGGAGGGGGCGAGCAGTACTTC

d_call: -
v_call: TRBV9
clone_size: few
j_call: TRBJ1-5
cdr3_aa: CASSVGNSNQPQHF
cdr3_nt: TGTGCCAGCAGCGTAGGTAACAGTAATCAGCCCCAGCATTTT

d_call: TRBD1
v_call: TRBV19
clone_size: -
j_call: TRBJ1-1
cdr3_aa: CASRTGAVTEAFF
cdr3_nt: TGTGCCAGTAGAACAGGGGCGGTCACTGAAGCTTTCTTT